A selection of T cell receptor beta chains follows, all from one sample in a study of CD8 T cells in Susac syndrome. MiXCR, applied by TCRdb to the immunoSEQ multiplex PCR reads, yields one record per CDR3 protein. The repertoire holds about 150,000 distinct CDR3 sequences, with roughly 96% as singletons. The specimen was CD4+ T cells from PBMCs. These TCRs come from a human donor with Susac syndrome. Each CDR3 is given with its conserved first and last residue. The order of the fields is V gene, J gene, D gene, clone size, CDR3 DNA, CDR3 protein. A D gene is named only where the DNA matches it firmly. Only part of the rows carry a size: once, few, many, or a class if the clone is expanded.

>TRBV24-1|TRBJ1-5|-|-
TGTGCCACCAGCCGTGTCGGAACCTTTAATCAGCCCCAGCATTTT
CATSRVGTFNQPQHF
>TRBV20-1|TRBJ2-2|-|-
TGCAGTGCTATCCAGGATAACACCGGGGAGCTGTTTTTT
CSAIQDNTGELFF
>TRBV2|TRBJ2-3|TRBD2|-
TGTGCCAGCAGTGAGAGCGGGGGGCCCATTGGGACGCAGTATTTT
CASSESGGPIGTQYF
>TRBV20-1|TRBJ1-3|-|-
TGCAGTGCTAAGGAAGTCTCTGGAAACACCATATATTTT
CSAKEVSGNTIYF
>TRBV5-4|TRBJ1-2|-|-
TGTGCCAGCAGCCCCCAGGGCGGCTATCCCTATGGCTACACCTTC
CASSPQGGYPYGYTF
>TRBV20-1|TRBJ2-5|-|-
TGCAGTGCTACCCCCTTGGACTGGTACCAAGAGACCCAGTACTTC
CSATPLDWYQETQYF
>TRBV4-1|TRBJ2-2|-|-
TGCGCCAGCGGGCCGGGTCCCTTTCCGACCGGGGAGCTGTTTTTT
CASGPGPFPTGELFF
>TRBV29-1|TRBJ2-3|TRBD1|-
TGCAGCGTTGTAAAAGGATACAGGGGTCCTGGCACAGATACGCAGTATTTT
CSVVKGYRGPGTDTQYF
>TRBV18|TRBJ2-7|-|-
TGTGCCAGCTCTCTCGGGGCACGGGACTACGAGCAGTACTTC
CASSLGARDYEQYF
>TRBV20-1|TRBJ2-1|TRBD2|-
TGCAGCGCTCCTTCGGGGGGGCTCAATGAGCAGTTCTTC
CSAPSGGLNEQFF
>TRBV6-2/TRBV6-3|TRBJ2-2|-|-
TGTGCCAGCAGTCCAAGGCAGGCCGGGGAGCTGTTTTTT
CASSPRQAGELFF
>TRBV25-1|TRBJ2-5|-|-
TGTGCCAGCAGTGGCGGATGGGAGACCCAGTACTTC
CASSGGWETQYF
>TRBV13|TRBJ2-7|-|-
TGTGCCAGCAGCTTAGCCGCAGAAGCCTACGAGCAGTACTTC
CASSLAAEAYEQYF
>TRBV12-3/TRBV12-4|TRBJ1-2|TRBD1|-
TGTGCCAGCAGACCCGGACAGGGGAACTATGGCTACACCTTC
CASRPGQGNYGYTF
>TRBV9|TRBJ2-4|-|-
TGTGCCAGCAGCGTAGGAGAAGGGTGGGGAAACATTCAGTACTTC
CASSVGEGWGNIQYF
>TRBV12-3/TRBV12-4|TRBJ1-5|-|-
TGTGCCAGCAGCCGACAGAGCAATCAGCCCCAGCATTTT
CASSRQSNQPQHF
>TRBV7-2|TRBJ2-1|TRBD2|-
TGTGCCAGCAGCCCCACCGGCGGGCTCAGCGGGGGCAATGAGCAGTTCTTC
CASSPTGGLSGGNEQFF
>TRBV11-2|TRBJ2-7|TRBD1|-
TGTGCCAGCAGTTCAGGGGGCACCAACTACGAGCAGTACTTC
CASSSGGTNYEQYF
>TRBV12-3/TRBV12-4|TRBJ1-2|TRBD1|-
TGTGCCAGCAGCCTCGACAGGGGAGGGGGCTACACCTTC
CASSLDRGGGYTF
>TRBV15|TRBJ2-4|-|once
TGTGCCACCAGCAGGGCAGGGGTGAACATTCAGTACTTC
CATSRAGVNIQYF